This is a list of T cell receptor beta chains from one sample in a study of T-cell memory formation after mild COVID-19. TCRdb fed the 5' RACE reads into MiXCR, producing one record per CDR3 protein. Counted here are hundreds of thousands of distinct CDR3 sequences, 17% occurring once; the ten biggest clones make up around 7.8%. Sequencing was performed on PBMCs or a T cell subset sorted from them (not recorded which). The receptor set was obtained from an adult woman who had mild COVID-19 (a few samples of this study predate the infection). Cell type and time point are not known. The CDR3 runs from the conserved cysteine through the conserved F or W. D genes are given only for firm matches. Only part of the rows carry a size: once, few, many, or a class if the clone is expanded.

clone_size | d_call | j_call | v_call | cdr3_nt | cdr3_aa
. | . | TRBJ2-4 | TRBV29-1 | TGCAGCGTCGGGACGGGATCCGGGAACATTCAGTACTTC | CSVGTGSGNIQYF
few | TRBD2 | TRBJ2-3 | TRBV5-1 | TGCGCCAGCAGCGCCGGACTAGCGGGGGGGCCGGATACGCAGTATTTT | CASSAGLAGGPDTQYF
. | . | TRBJ2-7 | TRBV7-9 | TGTGCCAGCAGCTTAAGAGCAAGGGGGGACGAGCAGTACTTC | CASSLRARGDEQYF
many | . | TRBJ1-6 | TRBV7-6 | TGTGCCAGCAGCTCCCAGCAGTGGGGAGGTTCACCCCTCCACTTT | CASSSQQWGGSPLHF
few | TRBD2 | TRBJ2-3 | TRBV7-6 | TGTGCCAGCAGTGCCTCGACTAGCGGGGGCGCCCCTACGCAGTATTTT | CASSASTSGGAPTQYF
few | . | TRBJ1-1 | TRBV20-1 | TGCAGTGCTTGGTTGGCGAACACTGAAGCTTTCTTT | CSAWLANTEAFF
few | . | TRBJ2-3 | TRBV5-1 | TGCGCCAGCAGCTTGTCCAGGGTAAAGACAGATACGCAGTATTTT | CASSLSRVKTDTQYF
few | TRBD2 | TRBJ2-1 | TRBV29-1 | TGCAGCGCCCATGGGGTAGCGGGAGCGGTCGATGAGCAGTTCTTC | CSAHGVAGAVDEQFF
few | . | TRBJ2-3 | TRBV20-1 | TGCAGTGCTAGAAACGGCGGGAAGGGCACAGATACGCAGTATTTT | CSARNGGKGTDTQYF
. | . | TRBJ2-3 | TRBV5-1 | TGCGCCAGTACTACTGGACAGTCCACAGATACGCAGTATTTT | CASTTGQSTDTQYF
. | . | TRBJ2-5 | TRBV4-2 | TGTGCCAGCAGCCAGAGTGACGGGTGGGGGGAGACCCAGTACTTC | CASSQSDGWGETQYF
many | . | TRBJ1-2 | TRBV7-6 | TGTGCCAGCAGCTCAGGGACCCAGTATGGCTACACCTTC | CASSSGTQYGYTF
. | . | TRBJ2-5 | TRBV20-1 | TGCAGTGCTACCCAGGGCCCTGTCGAGACCCAGTACTTC | CSATQGPVETQYF
few | . | TRBJ1-2 | TRBV14 | TGTGCCAGCAGCCAAACCGACTCCCGGGATGGCTACACCTTC | CASSQTDSRDGYTF
. | TRBD1 | TRBJ1-5 | TRBV14 | TGTGCCAGCAGCCAATTAACAGGGGGCGGTCAGCCACAGCATTTT | CASSQLTGGGQPQHF
. | . | TRBJ2-3 | TRBV4-1 | TGCGCCAGCAGCCAAAAGGGGGGGGGCACAGATACGCAGTATTTT | CASSQKGGGTDTQYF
few | TRBD2 | TRBJ2-5 | TRBV12-3/TRBV12-4 | TGTGCCAGCAGTGACCTAGCGGGAGCCCAAGAGACCCAGTACTTC | CASSDLAGAQETQYF
. | TRBD2 | TRBJ2-3 | TRBV9 | TGTGCCAGCAGCCCCGCGGCTAGCGGTCCAGATACGCAGTATTTT | CASSPAASGPDTQYF
many | TRBD2 | TRBJ2-3 | TRBV9 | TGTGCCAGCAGCCAACTAGCGGGCAGGGGCACAGATACGCAGTATTTT | CASSQLAGRGTDTQYF
. | . | TRBJ2-1 | TRBV2 | TGTGCCAGCAGACCAACCGGGACAAGCTACAATGAGCAGTTCTTC | CASRPTGTSYNEQFF
few | TRBD1 | TRBJ2-7 | TRBV7-9 | TGTGCCAGCACCCCACCGGGACAGAGCTACGAGCAGTACTTC | CASTPPGQSYEQYF
many | TRBD1 | TRBJ2-1 | TRBV7-6 | TGTGCCAGCAGCCCGTATGGGCGCCACAGGGGGCGCATCTATGAGCAGTTCTTC | CASSPYGRHRGRIYEQFF
many | . | TRBJ1-2 | TRBV20-1 | TGCAGTGCGCCGTCCGGAGGAGGCTACACCTTC | CSAPSGGGYTF
. | . | TRBJ2-1 | TRBV24-1 | TGTGCCACCAGTGCTCCATCGGGACGGGGCTCCTACAATGAGCAGTTCTTC | CATSAPSGRGSYNEQFF
. | . | TRBJ2-7 | TRBV6-5 | TGTGCCAGCAGTTACCAGGGATCCTACGAGCAGTACTTC | CASSYQGSYEQYF
few | TRBD1 | TRBJ2-5 | TRBV5-5 | TGTGCCAGCAGCTTGCGTACAGGGGACGGGTATGGGGGAGAGACCCAGTACTTC | CASSLRTGDGYGGETQYF
. | . | TRBJ2-1 | TRBV7-2 | TGTGCCAGCAGCTTAGCGGGCGGTTGGGGTCCCAATGAGCAGTTCTTC | CASSLAGGWGPNEQFF
few | TRBD2 | TRBJ2-1 | TRBV6-2/TRBV6-3 | TGTGCCAGCAGGGACTGGGGGGGAGCCATCTCCTACAATGAGCAGTTCTTC | CASRDWGGAISYNEQFF
few | TRBD1 | TRBJ1-6 | TRBV7-9 | TGTGCCAGCAGCTCTTCAGGGACAGGGAGTTCACCCCTCCACTTT | CASSSSGTGSSPLHF
few | . | TRBJ2-3 | TRBV18 | TGTGCCAGCTCACCACCCATTTTGGCAGATACGCAGTATTTT | CASSPPILADTQYF
. | TRBD2 | TRBJ2-3 | TRBV10-3 | TGTGCCACCGCGCGACTAGCGGGGACGACTAGCACAGATACGCAGTATTTT | CATARLAGTTSTDTQYF
once | . | TRBJ2-5 | TRBV20-1 | TGCAGTGCTAGGGCCCCGGGGAAAGAGACCCAGTACTTC | CSARAPGKETQYF